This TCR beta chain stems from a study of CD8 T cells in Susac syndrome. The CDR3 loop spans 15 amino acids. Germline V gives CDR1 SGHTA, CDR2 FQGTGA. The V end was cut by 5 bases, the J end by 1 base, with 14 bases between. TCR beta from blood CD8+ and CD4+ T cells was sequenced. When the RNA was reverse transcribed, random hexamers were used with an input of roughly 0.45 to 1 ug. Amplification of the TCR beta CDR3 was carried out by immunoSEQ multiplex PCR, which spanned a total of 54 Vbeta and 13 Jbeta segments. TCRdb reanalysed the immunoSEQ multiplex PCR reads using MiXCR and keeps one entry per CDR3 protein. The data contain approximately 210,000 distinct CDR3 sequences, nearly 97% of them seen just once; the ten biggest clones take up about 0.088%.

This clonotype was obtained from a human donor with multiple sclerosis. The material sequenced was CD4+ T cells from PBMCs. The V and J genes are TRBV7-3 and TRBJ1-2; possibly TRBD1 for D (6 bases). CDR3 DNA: TGTGCCAGCAGCCCGGCAGGGGACGTTAACTATGGCTACACCTTC. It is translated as CASSPAGDVNYGYTF.